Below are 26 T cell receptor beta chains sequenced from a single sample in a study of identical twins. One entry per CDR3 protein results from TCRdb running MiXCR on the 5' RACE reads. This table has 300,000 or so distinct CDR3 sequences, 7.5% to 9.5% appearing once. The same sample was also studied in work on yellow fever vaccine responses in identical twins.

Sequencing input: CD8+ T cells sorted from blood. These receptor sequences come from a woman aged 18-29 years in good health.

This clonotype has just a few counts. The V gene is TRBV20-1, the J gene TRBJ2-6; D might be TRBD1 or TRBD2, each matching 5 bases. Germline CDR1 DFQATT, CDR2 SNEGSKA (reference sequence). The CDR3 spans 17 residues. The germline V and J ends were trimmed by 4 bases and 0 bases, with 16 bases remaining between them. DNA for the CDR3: TGCAGTGCTACCCCGGGGCCGTTACGCTCTGGGGCCAACGTCCTGACTTTC. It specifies CSATPGPLRSGANVLTF.

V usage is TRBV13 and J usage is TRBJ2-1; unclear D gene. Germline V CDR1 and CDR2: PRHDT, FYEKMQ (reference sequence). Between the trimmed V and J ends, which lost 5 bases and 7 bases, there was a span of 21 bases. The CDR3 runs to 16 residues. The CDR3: CASSPYSPSDWNEQFF. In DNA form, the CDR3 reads TGTGCCAGCAGCCCCTATAGCCCTAGTGATTGGAATGAGCAGTTCTTC.

The CDR3 spells CASSFPQSYQETQYF. The CDR3 DNA follows: TGTGCCAGCAGTTTCCCTCAGTCGTACCAAGAGACCCAGTACTTC. The rearrangement joins TRBV12-3 or TRBV12-4 to TRBJ2-5; D unclear. The ends were cut back, 3 bases at V and 0 bases at J, with 11 bases in the middle. This CDR3 is 15 amino acids long.

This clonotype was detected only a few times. CDR3: CASSLRLDPGSEAFF. CDR3 sequence (DNA): TGTGCCAGCAGCCTTCGCTTAGACCCGGGCTCTGAAGCTTTCTTT. The chain employs TRBV7-8 and TRBJ1-1, with no clear D. The V and J ends lost 5 bases and 6 bases respectively, with 19 bases between them. CDR1 and CDR2 from the germline V gene are SGHVS and FQNEAQ. The CDR3 length is 15 residues.

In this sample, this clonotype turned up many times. The CDR3 bases are TGTGCCAGCCAGCCGGCGGTTCCAGATACGCAGTATTTT. As protein: CASQPAVPDTQYF. The chain uses TRBV12-3 or TRBV12-4 and TRBJ2-3, with D unclear. This CDR3 contains 13 residues. The ends were cut back, 8 bases at V and 4 bases at J, with 13 bases in the middle.

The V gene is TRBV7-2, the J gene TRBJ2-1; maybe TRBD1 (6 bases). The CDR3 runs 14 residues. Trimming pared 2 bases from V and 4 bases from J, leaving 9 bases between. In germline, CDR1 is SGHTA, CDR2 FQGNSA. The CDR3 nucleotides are TGTGCCAGCAGCTTAAGGACAGTATACAATGAGCAGTTCTTC. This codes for CASSLRTVYNEQFF.

This chain's CDR3 is CATSDPDISTDTQYF. CDR3 nucleotide sequence: TGTGCCACCAGTGATCCGGACATATCCACAGATACGCAGTATTTT. This chain connects TRBV24-1 to TRBJ2-3; a weak D match, TRBD1 (5 bases). The V gene's germline CDR1 is KGHDR and CDR2 SFDVKD. This CDR3 is 15 amino acids long. V was cut by 3 bases and J by 2 bases, with 11 bases left in between.

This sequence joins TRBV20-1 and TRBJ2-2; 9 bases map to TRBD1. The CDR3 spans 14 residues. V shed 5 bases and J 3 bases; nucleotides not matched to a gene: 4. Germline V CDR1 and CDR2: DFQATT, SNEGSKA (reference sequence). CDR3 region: CSAEGTGHTGELFF. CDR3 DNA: TGCAGTGCTGAGGGGACAGGGCACACCGGGGAGCTGTTTTTT.

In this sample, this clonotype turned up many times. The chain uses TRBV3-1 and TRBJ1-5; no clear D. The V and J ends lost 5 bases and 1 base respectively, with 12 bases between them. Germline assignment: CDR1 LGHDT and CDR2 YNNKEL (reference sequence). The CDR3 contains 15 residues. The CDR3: CASSDEGSSNQPQHF. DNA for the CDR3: TGTGCCAGCAGCGATGAGGGTTCCAGCAATCAGCCCCAGCATTTT.

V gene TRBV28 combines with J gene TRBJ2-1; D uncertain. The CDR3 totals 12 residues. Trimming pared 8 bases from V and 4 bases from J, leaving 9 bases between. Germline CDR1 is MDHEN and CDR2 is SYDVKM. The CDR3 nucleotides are TGTGCCAGCGCCGACCTATACAATGAGCAGTTCTTC. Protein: CASADLYNEQFF.

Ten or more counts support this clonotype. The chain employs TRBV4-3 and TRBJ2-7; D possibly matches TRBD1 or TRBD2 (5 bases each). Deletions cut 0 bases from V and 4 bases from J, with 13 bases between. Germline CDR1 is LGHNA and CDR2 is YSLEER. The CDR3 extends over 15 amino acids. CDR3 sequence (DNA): TGCGCCAGCAGCCAAGATGGGCAGGGCGGGTACGAGCAGTACTTC. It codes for CASSQDGQGGYEQYF.

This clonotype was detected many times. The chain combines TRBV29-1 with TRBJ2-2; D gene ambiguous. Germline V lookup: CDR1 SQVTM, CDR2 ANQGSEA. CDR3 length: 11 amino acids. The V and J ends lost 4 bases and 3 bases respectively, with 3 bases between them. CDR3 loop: CSVGDTGELFF. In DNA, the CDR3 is TGCAGCGTTGGTGACACCGGGGAGCTGTTTTTT.

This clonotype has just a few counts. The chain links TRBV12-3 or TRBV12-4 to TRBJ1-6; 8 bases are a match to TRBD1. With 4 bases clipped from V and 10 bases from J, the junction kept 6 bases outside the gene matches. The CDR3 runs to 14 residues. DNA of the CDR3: TGTGCCAGCAGTTCTAACAGGGGGTACTCACCCCTCCACTTT. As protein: CASSSNRGYSPLHF.

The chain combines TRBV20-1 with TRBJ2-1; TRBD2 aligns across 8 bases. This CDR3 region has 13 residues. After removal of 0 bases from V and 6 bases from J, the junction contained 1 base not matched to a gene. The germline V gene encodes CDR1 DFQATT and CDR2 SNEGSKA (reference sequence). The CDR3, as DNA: TGCAGTGCTAGAGAGGGGACTAGCAATGAGCAGTTCTTC. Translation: CSAREGTSNEQFF.

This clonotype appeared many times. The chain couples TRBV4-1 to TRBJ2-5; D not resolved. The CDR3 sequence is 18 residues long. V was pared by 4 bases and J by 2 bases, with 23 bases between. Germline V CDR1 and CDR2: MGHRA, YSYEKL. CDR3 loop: CASSPTRWLVDPQETQYF. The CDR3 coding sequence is TGCGCCAGCAGCCCTACGAGGTGGCTAGTCGACCCACAAGAGACCCAGTACTTC.

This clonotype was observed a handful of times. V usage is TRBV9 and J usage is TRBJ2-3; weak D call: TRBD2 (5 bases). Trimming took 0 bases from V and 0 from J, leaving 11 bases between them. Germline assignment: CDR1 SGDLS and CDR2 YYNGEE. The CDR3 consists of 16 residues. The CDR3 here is CASSVALALSTDTQYF. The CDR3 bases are TGTGCCAGCAGCGTAGCGCTAGCTCTTAGCACAGATACGCAGTATTTT.

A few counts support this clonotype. CDR3 amino acids: CASSSPGTGDNEQFF. The CDR3 DNA sequence: TGTGCCAGCAGCTCACCCGGGACGGGGGACAATGAGCAGTTCTTC. J is TRBJ2-1 and V is TRBV7-9; D perhaps matches TRBD2 (6 bases). CDR3 length: 15 amino acids. Germline assignment: CDR1 SEHNR and CDR2 FQNEAQ (reference sequence). V was trimmed by 4 bases and J by 5 bases, leaving 15 bases between them.

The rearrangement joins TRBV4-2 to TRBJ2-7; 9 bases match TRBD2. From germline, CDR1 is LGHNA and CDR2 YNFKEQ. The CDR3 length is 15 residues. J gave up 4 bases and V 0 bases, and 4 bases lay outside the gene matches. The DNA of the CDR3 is TGTGCCAGCAGCCAAGATCTAAGCGGGGGGTACGAGCAGTACTTC. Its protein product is CASSQDLSGGYEQYF.

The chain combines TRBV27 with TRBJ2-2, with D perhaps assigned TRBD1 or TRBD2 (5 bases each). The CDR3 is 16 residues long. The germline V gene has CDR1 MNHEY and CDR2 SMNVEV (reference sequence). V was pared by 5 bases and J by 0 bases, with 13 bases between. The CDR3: CASSPRLGANTGELFF. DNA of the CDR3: TGTGCCAGCAGTCCCCGACTGGGGGCGAACACCGGGGAGCTGTTTTTT.

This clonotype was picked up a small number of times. CDR3 bases: TGCAGTGCCGCCGGGACATCAACCTACGAGCAGTACTTC. It encodes CSAAGTSTYEQYF. This sequence joins TRBV20-1 and TRBJ2-7; D possibly corresponds to TRBD1 (6 bases). The CDR3 extends over 13 amino acids. The germline V gene encodes CDR1 DFQATT and CDR2 SNEGSKA (reference sequence). The V and J ends lost 6 bases and 2 bases respectively, with 14 bases between them.

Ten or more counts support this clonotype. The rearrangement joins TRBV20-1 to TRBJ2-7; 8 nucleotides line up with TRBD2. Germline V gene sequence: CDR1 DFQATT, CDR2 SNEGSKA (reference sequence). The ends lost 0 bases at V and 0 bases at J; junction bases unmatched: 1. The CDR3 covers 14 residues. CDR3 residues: CSAREGLVSYEQYF. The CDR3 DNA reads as TGCAGTGCTAGAGAGGGACTAGTCTCCTACGAGCAGTACTTC.

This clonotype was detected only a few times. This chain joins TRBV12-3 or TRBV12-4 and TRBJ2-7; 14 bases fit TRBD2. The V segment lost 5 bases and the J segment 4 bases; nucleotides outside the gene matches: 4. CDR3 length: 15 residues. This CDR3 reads CASSQRTSGGYEQYF. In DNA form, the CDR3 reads TGTGCCAGCAGTCAACGGACTAGCGGGGGGTACGAGCAGTACTTC.

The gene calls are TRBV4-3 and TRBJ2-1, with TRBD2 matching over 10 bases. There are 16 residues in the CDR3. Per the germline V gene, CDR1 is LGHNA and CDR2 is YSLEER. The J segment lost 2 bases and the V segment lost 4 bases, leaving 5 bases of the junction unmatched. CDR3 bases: TGCGCCAGCAGCCTGCTAGCGGGAGATACCTACAATGAGCAGTTCTTC. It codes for CASSLLAGDTYNEQFF.

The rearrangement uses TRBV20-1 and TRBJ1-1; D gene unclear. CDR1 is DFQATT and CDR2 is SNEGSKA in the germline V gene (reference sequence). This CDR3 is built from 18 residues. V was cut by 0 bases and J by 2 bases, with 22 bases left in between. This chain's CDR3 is CSARDLFGPAAANTEAFF. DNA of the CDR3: TGCAGTGCTAGAGATCTCTTTGGGCCAGCCGCTGCCAACACTGAAGCTTTCTTT.

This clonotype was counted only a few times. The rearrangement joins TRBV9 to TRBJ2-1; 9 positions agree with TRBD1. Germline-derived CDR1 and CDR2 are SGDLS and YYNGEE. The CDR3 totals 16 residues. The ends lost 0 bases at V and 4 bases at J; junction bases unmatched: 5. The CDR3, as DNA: TGTGCCAGCAGCGTAGGAAGGACAGGGGCGTACAATGAGCAGTTCTTC. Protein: CASSVGRTGAYNEQFF.

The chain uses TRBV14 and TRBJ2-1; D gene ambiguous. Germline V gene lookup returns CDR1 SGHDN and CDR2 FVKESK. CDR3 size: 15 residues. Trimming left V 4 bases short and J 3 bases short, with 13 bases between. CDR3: CASSLKTTFYNEQFF. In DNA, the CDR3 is TGTGCCAGCAGCCTGAAGACCACCTTCTACAATGAGCAGTTCTTC.